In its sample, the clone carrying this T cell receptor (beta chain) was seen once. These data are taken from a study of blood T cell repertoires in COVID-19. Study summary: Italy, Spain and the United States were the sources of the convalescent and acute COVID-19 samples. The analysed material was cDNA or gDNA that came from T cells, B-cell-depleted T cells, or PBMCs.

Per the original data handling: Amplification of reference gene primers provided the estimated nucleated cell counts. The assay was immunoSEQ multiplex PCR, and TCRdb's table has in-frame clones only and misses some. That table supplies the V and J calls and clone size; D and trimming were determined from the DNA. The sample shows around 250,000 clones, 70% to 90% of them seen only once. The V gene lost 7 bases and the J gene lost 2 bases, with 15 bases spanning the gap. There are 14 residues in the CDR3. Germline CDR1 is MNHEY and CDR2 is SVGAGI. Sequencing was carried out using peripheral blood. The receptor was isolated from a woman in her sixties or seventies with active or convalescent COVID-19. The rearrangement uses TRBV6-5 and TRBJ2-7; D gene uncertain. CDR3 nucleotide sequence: TGTGCCAGCATGGGTACCGAGCGAACCTACGAGCAGTACTTC. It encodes CASMGTERTYEQYF.